This entry lists 5 T cell receptor beta chains sequenced from one sample in a study of T cell clones after liver transplantation. TCRdb's copy holds only in-frame clones and misses some; the assay was immunoSEQ multiplex PCR. The sample gives roughly 80,000 clones, roughly 80% of which show up once; under 0.6% is in the top ten. Sequenced material: CD4+ T cells from blood, taken approximately 3.5 years after liver transplant. The receptors stem from a human patient who received a liver transplant. Some of these T cells may belong to the graft donor.

The gene calls are TRBV19 and TRBJ2-2; D not certain. The CDR3 is 14 amino acids. Germline assignment: CDR1 LNHDA and CDR2 SQIVND (reference sequence). The germline V and J ends were trimmed by 7 bases and 0 bases, with 9 bases remaining between them. The CDR3 reads CASTPGPNTGELFF. The DNA of the CDR3 is TGTGCCAGTACCCCCGGACCGAACACCGGGGAGCTGTTTTTT.

The table lists this clone with a count of one. The V and J genes are TRBV6-5 and TRBJ2-7; 7 bases agree with TRBD1. CDR1 and CDR2 from the germline V gene are MNHEY and SVGAGI. The CDR3 is 11 amino acids. V gave up 9 bases and J gave up 6 bases; unmatched junction bases: 5. The DNA of the CDR3 is TGTGCCAGTCAACAGGGGAGCGAGCAGTACTTC. Translated, it gives CASQQGSEQYF.

The sample holds a few counts of this clone. The chain recombines TRBV11-1 with TRBJ2-2; D is perhaps TRBD1 (5 bases). Trimming took off 2 bases at V and 7 bases at J, with 5 bases between the two ends. The CDR3 has 12 residues. Germline values: CDR1 SGHAT, CDR2 FQDESV (reference sequence). CDR3 in DNA: TGTGCCAGCAGCTTAAGGGGCGGGGAGCTGTTTTTT. This sequence encodes CASSLRGGELFF.

Only one count was recorded for this clone. This chain joins TRBV7-9 and TRBJ1-2; D unresolved. V was shortened by 1 base and J by 8 bases, with 14 bases between the two germline ends. The V gene's germline CDR1 is SEHNR and CDR2 FQNEAQ (reference sequence). This CDR3 is 14 amino acids long. The CDR3 bases are TGTGCCAGCAGCTTAGAGGGTCTTTTAGGGGGCTACACCTTC. Translating gives CASSLEGLLGGYTF.

This clone was seen a handful of times. The V gene is TRBV2, the J gene TRBJ2-1, with D unclear. The CDR3 sequence is 13 residues long. Germline loops: CDR1 SNHLY, CDR2 FYNNEI. V was pared by 6 bases and J by 9 bases, with 15 bases between. The CDR3, as DNA: TGTGCCAGCAGCCCGGACCTCCGCCGTGAGCAGTTCTTC. Its translation: CASSPDLRREQFF.